The next 2 T cell receptor beta chains were all read from a single sample in a study of blood T cell repertoires in COVID-19. Using immunoSEQ multiplex PCR, the repertoire was profiled, and TCRdb retains in-frame clones only, with some absent. The profile shows tens of thousands of clones, 85% to 90% of them singletons. The sample consisted of peripheral blood. Receptor source: a man aged 50 to 59 with acute or convalescent COVID-19.

V gene TRBV25-1 combines with J gene TRBJ1-1; D uncertain. Germline loops: CDR1 MGHDK, CDR2 SYGVNS. The ends were cut back, 6 bases at V and 5 bases at J, with 13 bases in the middle. There are 13 residues in the CDR3. This CDR3 reads CASRRTHETEAFF. The CDR3 DNA reads as TGTGCCAGCAGAAGGACTCATGAAACTGAAGCTTTCTTT.

V is TRBV6-2 or TRBV6-3 and J is TRBJ2-1, with 8 bases matching TRBD1. The CDR3 contains 15 residues. V was clipped by 2 bases and J by 6 bases; unmatched bases: 6. Per the germline V gene, CDR1 is MNHEY and CDR2 is SVGEGT. CDR3 sequence: CASSYGQGLGNEQFF. CDR3 nucleotides: TGTGCCAGCAGTTACGGACAGGGCCTGGGCAATGAGCAGTTCTTC.